These T cell receptor beta chains were read from a single sample in a study of blood T cell repertoires in COVID-19. Only in-frame clones appear in the TCRdb table, and some are missing; sequencing was by immunoSEQ multiplex PCR. The data contain around 160,000 clones, roughly 85% of them seen just once; the ten biggest clones take up roughly 8.6%. The sequencing input was peripheral blood. Receptors originate from a man aged 60-69 years with acute or convalescent COVID-19. Each CDR3 is given with its conserved first and last residue. Each record gives: CDR3 DNA, CDR3 protein, clone size, D gene, J gene, V gene. The D gene is left open where the match is weak. Some rows have no size entry. The others give once, few or many, or a class for an expanded clone.

CDR3nt: TGTGCCAGTAGGCAGAGGGACACCATATATTTT
CDR3aa: CASRQRDTIYF
abundance: .
d_gene: .
j_gene: TRBJ1-3
v_gene: TRBV19

CDR3nt: TGTGCCAGCTCACCACAGCTAGCGGGAGGGCCGGGGACCCAGTACTTC
CDR3aa: CASSPQLAGGPGTQYF
abundance: .
d_gene: TRBD2
j_gene: TRBJ2-5
v_gene: TRBV18

CDR3nt: TGTGCCAGCTGGGAAGGGGGATCAAGCCAGCCCCAGCATTTT
CDR3aa: CASWEGGSSQPQHF
abundance: .
d_gene: .
j_gene: TRBJ1-5
v_gene: TRBV18

CDR3nt: TGTGCCAGCAGTTCTTTCAAGGGACTAACCTTCACAGATACGCAGTATTTT
CDR3aa: CASSSFKGLTFTDTQYF
abundance: .
d_gene: TRBD2
j_gene: TRBJ2-3
v_gene: TRBV27

CDR3nt: TGTGCTAGTGGTTTGGTGGTAGCAAGTACCGGGGAGCTGTTTTTT
CDR3aa: CASGLVVASTGELFF
abundance: .
d_gene: .
j_gene: TRBJ2-2
v_gene: TRBV12-5

CDR3nt: TGTGCCAGCAGCCTGACAGGGGACACCGGGGAGCTGTTTTTT
CDR3aa: CASSLTGDTGELFF
abundance: .
d_gene: TRBD1
j_gene: TRBJ2-2
v_gene: TRBV5-5

CDR3nt: TGTGCCAGCAGTGCGGGGGCCCGGGGTTTCTTC
CDR3aa: CASSAGARGFF
abundance: few
d_gene: .
j_gene: TRBJ2-1
v_gene: TRBV28

CDR3nt: TGTGCCAGCAGCCTCGGACTAGCGGGAGGGGATTTCGACAATGAGCAGTTCTTC
CDR3aa: CASSLGLAGGDFDNEQFF
abundance: .
d_gene: TRBD2
j_gene: TRBJ2-1
v_gene: TRBV11-3

CDR3nt: TGTGCCAGTAGTCACGGGGGGCTAGCGGGAGGGCCGACAGATACGCAGTATTTT
CDR3aa: CASSHGGLAGGPTDTQYF
abundance: .
d_gene: TRBD2
j_gene: TRBJ2-3
v_gene: TRBV19

CDR3nt: TGCGCCAGCGGCGCAGGGTCCCGGGACACTGAAGCTTTCTTT
CDR3aa: CASGAGSRDTEAFF
abundance: .
d_gene: .
j_gene: TRBJ1-1
v_gene: TRBV5-1

CDR3nt: TGTGCCAGCAGCCCAGCGGGAGGGCCATACAATGAGCAGTTCTTC
CDR3aa: CASSPAGGPYNEQFF
abundance: .
d_gene: TRBD2
j_gene: TRBJ2-1
v_gene: TRBV3-1/TRBV3-2

CDR3nt: TGTGCCAGCAGCTCCCGATTACTCTATGGCTACACCTTC
CDR3aa: CASSSRLLYGYTF
abundance: .
d_gene: .
j_gene: TRBJ1-2
v_gene: TRBV21-1

CDR3nt: TGTGCCAGCAGCTTAGGGCCGGGACAGGGAATTTACGAGCAGTACTTC
CDR3aa: CASSLGPGQGIYEQYF
abundance: .
d_gene: TRBD1
j_gene: TRBJ2-7
v_gene: TRBV11-2

CDR3nt: TGTGCCAGCTCACCCCAGACAGGGGAAGATACTGAAGCTTTCTTT
CDR3aa: CASSPQTGEDTEAFF
abundance: .
d_gene: TRBD1
j_gene: TRBJ1-1
v_gene: TRBV18

CDR3nt: TGTGCCACCAGATACACAGGGTCTACTGAAGCTTTCTTT
CDR3aa: CATRYTGSTEAFF
abundance: .
d_gene: .
j_gene: TRBJ1-1
v_gene: TRBV24-1

CDR3nt: TGTGCCAGCAGTCGGGGATTGAACACTGAAGCTTTCTTT
CDR3aa: CASSRGLNTEAFF
abundance: .
d_gene: .
j_gene: TRBJ1-1
v_gene: TRBV7-3

CDR3nt: TGCGCCACTTCGGACAGGGGGAACACTGAAGCTTTCTTT
CDR3aa: CATSDRGNTEAFF
abundance: .
d_gene: TRBD1
j_gene: TRBJ1-1
v_gene: TRBV5-1

CDR3nt: TGTGCCAGCAGAAGAGAGAACCAGCCCCAGCATTTT
CDR3aa: CASRRENQPQHF
abundance: .
d_gene: .
j_gene: TRBJ1-5
v_gene: TRBV6-5

CDR3nt: TGTGCCAGCAGTTTCAGCCCGGGGGAGACCCAGTACTTC
CDR3aa: CASSFSPGETQYF
abundance: .
d_gene: .
j_gene: TRBJ2-5
v_gene: TRBV2

CDR3nt: TGCGCCAGCAGTCCGGGACAGGAGGGTGAAAAACTGTTTTTT
CDR3aa: CASSPGQEGEKLFF
abundance: .
d_gene: TRBD1
j_gene: TRBJ1-4
v_gene: TRBV5-1

CDR3nt: TGTGCCAGCAGGGTAGCGGGAGGGCCTTACGAGCAGTACTTC
CDR3aa: CASRVAGGPYEQYF
abundance: .
d_gene: TRBD2
j_gene: TRBJ2-7
v_gene: TRBV5-4

CDR3nt: TGTGCCAGCAGCTTGCTGCAGGGGATATATGGCTACACCTTC
CDR3aa: CASSLLQGIYGYTF
abundance: .
d_gene: .
j_gene: TRBJ1-2
v_gene: TRBV5-6

CDR3nt: TGTGCCAGCAGCCCCGGGACAGGGGAGGGGAAACTGTTTTTT
CDR3aa: CASSPGTGEGKLFF
abundance: .
d_gene: TRBD1
j_gene: TRBJ1-4
v_gene: TRBV3-1/TRBV3-2

CDR3nt: TGCGCCAGCAGCTCGGGACAGGGGGAAGAAAAACTGTTTTTT
CDR3aa: CASSSGQGEEKLFF
abundance: .
d_gene: TRBD1
j_gene: TRBJ1-4
v_gene: TRBV5-1

CDR3nt: TGTGCCAGCCGAGCGGGAGGACTCTATACGCAGTATTTT
CDR3aa: CASRAGGLYTQYF
abundance: .
d_gene: TRBD2
j_gene: TRBJ2-3
v_gene: TRBV7-2

CDR3nt: TGTGCCAGCTCACCACAACGACTAGCGGGATCAGATACGCAGTATTTT
CDR3aa: CASSPQRLAGSDTQYF
abundance: .
d_gene: TRBD2
j_gene: TRBJ2-3
v_gene: TRBV18

CDR3nt: TGTGCCAGCAGTGAATCGGGCTCCCTAGCTACTGAGCAGTTCTTC
CDR3aa: CASSESGSLATEQFF
abundance: .
d_gene: .
j_gene: TRBJ2-1
v_gene: TRBV2

CDR3nt: TGCGCCAGCAGCTTGGTCCGGGACTATGGCTACACCTTC
CDR3aa: CASSLVRDYGYTF
abundance: .
d_gene: .
j_gene: TRBJ1-2
v_gene: TRBV5-1

CDR3nt: TGTGCCAGCAGGGGGGGGGACGTCCCCAATGAAAAACTGTTTTTT
CDR3aa: CASRGGDVPNEKLFF
abundance: .
d_gene: .
j_gene: TRBJ1-4
v_gene: TRBV6-5

CDR3nt: TGTGCCAGCAGTGAAGGTTCGGCAGGGAGGCGCGAGCAGTACTTC
CDR3aa: CASSEGSAGRREQYF
abundance: .
d_gene: .
j_gene: TRBJ2-7
v_gene: TRBV2

CDR3nt: TGTGCCATCAGTGATTCGGGGAGAGGGCATTACGAGCAGTACTTC
CDR3aa: CAISDSGRGHYEQYF
abundance: .
d_gene: .
j_gene: TRBJ2-7
v_gene: TRBV10-3

CDR3nt: TGTGCCAGCTCACCACGGGACTTACCTCCCGAGCAGTACTTC
CDR3aa: CASSPRDLPPEQYF
abundance: .
d_gene: .
j_gene: TRBJ2-7
v_gene: TRBV18